This TCR beta chain was obtained from a study of T cell repertoires in cytomegalovirus infection. Regarding the study as a whole: Clonotype analysis showed dominance of the ex vivo response by HLA-C-restricted CMV-specific TCR beta clonotypes.

TCRdb called the reads again in MiXCR, with one record for every CDR3 protein. The sample contains under 850,000 distinct CDR3 sequences, around 30% of which appear only once. This clonotype was picked up a small number of times. Its antigen is unidentified. The V gene end was trimmed by 6 bases and the J gene end by 5 bases; junction bases not matched to a gene: 11. The germline gives CDR1 SGHTA, CDR2 FQGNSA. The CDR3 covers 15 residues. The material was cultured PBMCs, obtained from culture after CMV antigen stimulation. This receptor was obtained from a human donor in good health (CMV status not recorded). Some clones in this sample may be carry-over from other donors' samples. The J gene is TRBJ1-2, the V gene TRBV7-2; 8 bases match TRBD1. The CDR3: CASSTGTGILYGYTF. CDR3 coding DNA: TGTGCCAGCAGTACCGGGACAGGAATCCTTTATGGCTACACCTTC.